This T cell receptor beta chain was found in a study of blood T cell repertoires in COVID-19. The ends lost 0 bases at V and 0 bases at J; junction bases unmatched: 1. In germline, CDR1 is SGHAT, CDR2 FQNNGV. The CDR3 is 16 amino acids. Method: immunoSEQ multiplex PCR; TCRdb's copy keeps in-frame clones and lacks some. The table includes 150,000 to 200,000 clones, approximately 90% detected once. The sequencing sample was made of peripheral blood. The receptor was isolated from a human donor in a cohort sampled during active COVID-19. This rearrangement joins TRBV11-2 to TRBJ2-3; 9 bases align to TRBD2. CDR3 coding DNA: TGTGCCAGCAGCTTAGAAGCGGGGGGCAGCACAGATACGCAGTATTTT. This sequence encodes CASSLEAGGSTDTQYF.